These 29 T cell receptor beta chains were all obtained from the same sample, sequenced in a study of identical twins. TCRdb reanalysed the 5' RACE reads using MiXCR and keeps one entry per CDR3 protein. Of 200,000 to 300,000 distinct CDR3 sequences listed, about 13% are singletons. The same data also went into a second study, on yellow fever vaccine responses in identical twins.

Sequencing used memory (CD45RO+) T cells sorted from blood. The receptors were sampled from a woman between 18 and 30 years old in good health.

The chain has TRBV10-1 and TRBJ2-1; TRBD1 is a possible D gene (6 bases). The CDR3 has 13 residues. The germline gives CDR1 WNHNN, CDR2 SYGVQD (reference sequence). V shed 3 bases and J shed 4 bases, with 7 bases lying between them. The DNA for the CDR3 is TGCGCCAGCAGTGAAGGGACATACAATGAGCAGTTCTTC. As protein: CASSEGTYNEQFF.

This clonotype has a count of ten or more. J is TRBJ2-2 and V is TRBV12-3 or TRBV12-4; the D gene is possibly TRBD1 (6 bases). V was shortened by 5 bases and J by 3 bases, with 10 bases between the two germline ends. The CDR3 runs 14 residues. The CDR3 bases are TGTGCCAGCAGTCCCGGGACATACACCGGGGAGCTGTTTTTT. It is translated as CASSPGTYTGELFF.

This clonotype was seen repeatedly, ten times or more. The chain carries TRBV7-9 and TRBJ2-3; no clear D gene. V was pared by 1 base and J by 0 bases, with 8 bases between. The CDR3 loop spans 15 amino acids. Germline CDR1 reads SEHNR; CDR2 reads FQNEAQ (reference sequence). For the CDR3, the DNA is TGTGCCAGCAGCTTAGGGACGACTAGCACAGATACGCAGTATTTT. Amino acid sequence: CASSLGTTSTDTQYF.

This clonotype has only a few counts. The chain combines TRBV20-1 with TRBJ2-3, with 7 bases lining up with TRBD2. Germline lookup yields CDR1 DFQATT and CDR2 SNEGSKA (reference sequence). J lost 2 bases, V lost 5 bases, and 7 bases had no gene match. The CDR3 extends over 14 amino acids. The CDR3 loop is CSAPPAGLTDTQYF. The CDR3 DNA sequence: TGCAGTGCTCCACCAGCGGGGCTCACAGATACGCAGTATTTT.

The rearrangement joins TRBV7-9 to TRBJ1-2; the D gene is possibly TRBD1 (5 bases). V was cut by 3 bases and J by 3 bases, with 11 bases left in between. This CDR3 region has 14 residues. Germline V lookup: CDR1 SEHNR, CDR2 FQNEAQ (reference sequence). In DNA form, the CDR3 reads TGTGCCAGCAGCTTGCGTCAGGGAGACTATGGCTACACCTTC. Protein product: CASSLRQGDYGYTF. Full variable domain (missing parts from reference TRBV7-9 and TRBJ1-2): DTGVSQNPRHKITKRGQNVTFRCDPISEHNRLYWYRQTLGQGPEFLTYFQNEAQLEKSRLLSDRFSAERPKGSFSTLEIQRTEQGDSAMYLCASSLRQGDYGYTFGSGTRLTVV.

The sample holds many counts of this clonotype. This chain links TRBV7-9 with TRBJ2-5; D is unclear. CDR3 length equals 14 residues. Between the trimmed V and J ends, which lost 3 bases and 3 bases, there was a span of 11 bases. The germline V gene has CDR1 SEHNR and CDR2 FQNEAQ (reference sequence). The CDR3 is CASSFSETKETQYF. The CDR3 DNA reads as TGTGCCAGCAGCTTCAGTGAGACGAAAGAGACCCAGTACTTC.

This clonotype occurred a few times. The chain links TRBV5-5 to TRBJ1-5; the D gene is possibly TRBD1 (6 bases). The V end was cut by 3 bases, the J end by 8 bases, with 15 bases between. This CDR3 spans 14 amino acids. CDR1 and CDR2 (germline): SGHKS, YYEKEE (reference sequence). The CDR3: CASSSSSGAKPQHF. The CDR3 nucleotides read TGTGCCAGCAGCTCCTCCTCAGGGGCGAAGCCCCAGCATTTT.

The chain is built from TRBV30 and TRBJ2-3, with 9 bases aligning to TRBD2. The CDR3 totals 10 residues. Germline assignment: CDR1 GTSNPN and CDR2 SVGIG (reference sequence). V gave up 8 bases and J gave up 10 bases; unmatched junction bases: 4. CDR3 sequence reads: CAARTSAQYF. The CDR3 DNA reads TGTGCCGCGAGGACTAGCGCGCAGTATTTT.

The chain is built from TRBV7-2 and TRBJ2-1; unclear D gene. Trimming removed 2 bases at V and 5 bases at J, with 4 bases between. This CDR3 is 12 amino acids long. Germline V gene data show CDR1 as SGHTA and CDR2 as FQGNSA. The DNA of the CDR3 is TGTGCCAGCAGCTTATGGAACAATGAGCAGTTCTTC. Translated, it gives CASSLWNNEQFF. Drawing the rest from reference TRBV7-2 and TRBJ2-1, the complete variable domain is GAGVSQSPSNKVTEKGKDVELRCDPISGHTALYWYRQSLGQGLEFLIYFQGNSAPDKSGLPSDRFSAERTGGSVSTLTIQRTQQEDSAVYLCASSLWNNEQFFGPGTRLTVL.

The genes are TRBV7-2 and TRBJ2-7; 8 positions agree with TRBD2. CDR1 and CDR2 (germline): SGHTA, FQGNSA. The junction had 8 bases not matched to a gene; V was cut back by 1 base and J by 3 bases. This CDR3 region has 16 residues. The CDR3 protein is CASSLEGSSGYYEQYF. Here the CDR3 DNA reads TGTGCCAGCAGCTTAGAGGGGTCTAGCGGGTACTACGAGCAGTACTTC.

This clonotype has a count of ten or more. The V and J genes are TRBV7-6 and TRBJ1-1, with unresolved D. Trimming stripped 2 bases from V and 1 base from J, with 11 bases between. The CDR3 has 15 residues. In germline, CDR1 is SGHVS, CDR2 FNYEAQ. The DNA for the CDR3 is TGTGCCAGCAGCTTAATGGCAGAGGGGAACACTGAAGCTTTCTTT. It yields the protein CASSLMAEGNTEAFF.

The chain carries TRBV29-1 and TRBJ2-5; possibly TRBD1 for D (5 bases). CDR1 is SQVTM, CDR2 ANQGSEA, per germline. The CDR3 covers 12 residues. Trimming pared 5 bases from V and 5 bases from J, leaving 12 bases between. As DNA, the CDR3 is TGCAGCGTTTTTGGGGCGTCGGAGACCCAGTACTTC. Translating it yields CSVFGASETQYF.

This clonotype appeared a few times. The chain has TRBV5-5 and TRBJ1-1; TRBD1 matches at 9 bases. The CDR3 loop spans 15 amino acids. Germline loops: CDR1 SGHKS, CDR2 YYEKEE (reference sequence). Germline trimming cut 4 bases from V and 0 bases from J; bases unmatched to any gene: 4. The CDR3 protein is CASSGTGGLNTEAFF. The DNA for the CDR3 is TGTGCCAGCAGCGGAACAGGGGGCTTGAACACTGAAGCTTTCTTT.

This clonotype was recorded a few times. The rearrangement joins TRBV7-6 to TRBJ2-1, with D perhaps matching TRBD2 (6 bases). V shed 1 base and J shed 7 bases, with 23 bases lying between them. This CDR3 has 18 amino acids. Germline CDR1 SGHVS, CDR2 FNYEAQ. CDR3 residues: CASSLDGRGRVTRNEQFF. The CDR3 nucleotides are TGTGCCAGCAGCTTAGACGGGCGGGGAAGGGTAACTAGGAATGAGCAGTTCTTC.

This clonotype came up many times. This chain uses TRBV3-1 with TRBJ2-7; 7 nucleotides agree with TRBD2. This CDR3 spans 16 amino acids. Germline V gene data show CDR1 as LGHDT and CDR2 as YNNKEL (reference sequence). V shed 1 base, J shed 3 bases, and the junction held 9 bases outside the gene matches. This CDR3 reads CASSQGKSGIVYEQYF. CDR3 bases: TGTGCCAGCAGCCAAGGGAAGAGCGGGATAGTCTACGAGCAGTACTTC.

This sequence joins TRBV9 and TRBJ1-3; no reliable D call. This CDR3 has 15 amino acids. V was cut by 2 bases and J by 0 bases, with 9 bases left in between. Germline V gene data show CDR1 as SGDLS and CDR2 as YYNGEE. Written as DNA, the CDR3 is TGTGCCAGCAGCGTGGGATTTGGCTCTGGAAACACCATATATTTT. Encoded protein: CASSVGFGSGNTIYF.

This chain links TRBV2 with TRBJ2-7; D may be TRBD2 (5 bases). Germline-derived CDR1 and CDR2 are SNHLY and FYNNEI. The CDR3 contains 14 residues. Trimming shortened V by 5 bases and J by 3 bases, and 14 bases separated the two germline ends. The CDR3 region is CASSTGSIFYEQYF. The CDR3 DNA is TGTGCCAGCAGTACGGGGTCGATCTTCTACGAGCAGTACTTC.

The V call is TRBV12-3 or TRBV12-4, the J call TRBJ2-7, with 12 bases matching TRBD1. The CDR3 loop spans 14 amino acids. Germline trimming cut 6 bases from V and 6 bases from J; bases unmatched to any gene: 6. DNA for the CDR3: TGTGCCAGCAGATCCGGGACAGGGGGCTTCGAGCAGTACTTC. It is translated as CASRSGTGGFEQYF.

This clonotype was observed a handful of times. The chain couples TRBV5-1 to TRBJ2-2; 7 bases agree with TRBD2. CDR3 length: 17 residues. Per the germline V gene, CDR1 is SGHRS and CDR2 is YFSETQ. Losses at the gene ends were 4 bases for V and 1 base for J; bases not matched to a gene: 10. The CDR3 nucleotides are TGCGCCAGCAGCACGAGCGGGACCGGCGTGAACACCGGGGAGCTGTTTTTT. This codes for CASSTSGTGVNTGELFF.

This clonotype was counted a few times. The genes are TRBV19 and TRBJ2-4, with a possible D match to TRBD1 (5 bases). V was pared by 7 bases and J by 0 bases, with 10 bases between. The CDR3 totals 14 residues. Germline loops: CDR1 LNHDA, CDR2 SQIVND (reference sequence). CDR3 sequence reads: CASKDSVAKNIQYF. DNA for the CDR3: TGTGCCAGTAAAGACAGTGTAGCCAAAAACATTCAGTACTTC.

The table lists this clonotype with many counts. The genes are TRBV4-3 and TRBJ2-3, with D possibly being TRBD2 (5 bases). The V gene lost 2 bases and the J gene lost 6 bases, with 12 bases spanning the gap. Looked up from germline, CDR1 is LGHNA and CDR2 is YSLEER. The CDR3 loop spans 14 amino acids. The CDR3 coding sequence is TGCGCCAGCAGCCAACTCACTAGTGGCGATACGCAGTATTTT. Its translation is CASSQLTSGDTQYF.

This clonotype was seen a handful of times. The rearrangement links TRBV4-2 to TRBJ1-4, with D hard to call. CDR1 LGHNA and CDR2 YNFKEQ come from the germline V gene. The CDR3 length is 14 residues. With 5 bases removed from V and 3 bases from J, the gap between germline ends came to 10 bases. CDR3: CASSVPPSNEKLFF. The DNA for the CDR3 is TGTGCCAGCAGCGTCCCCCCCTCTAATGAAAAACTGTTTTTT.

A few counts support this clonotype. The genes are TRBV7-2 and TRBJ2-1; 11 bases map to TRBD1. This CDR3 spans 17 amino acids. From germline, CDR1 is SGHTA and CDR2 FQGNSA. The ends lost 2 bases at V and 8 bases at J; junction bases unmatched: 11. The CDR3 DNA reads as TGTGCCAGCAGCTTACCTCCGGGACAGGGGGGTTACGATGAGCAGTTCTTC. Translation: CASSLPPGQGGYDEQFF.

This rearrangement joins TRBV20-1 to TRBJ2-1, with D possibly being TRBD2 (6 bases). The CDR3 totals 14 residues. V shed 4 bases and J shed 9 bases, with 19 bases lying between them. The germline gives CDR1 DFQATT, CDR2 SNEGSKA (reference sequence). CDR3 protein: CSATPPPGTGEQFF. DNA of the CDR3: TGCAGTGCTACACCACCCCCGGGGACTGGTGAGCAGTTCTTC.

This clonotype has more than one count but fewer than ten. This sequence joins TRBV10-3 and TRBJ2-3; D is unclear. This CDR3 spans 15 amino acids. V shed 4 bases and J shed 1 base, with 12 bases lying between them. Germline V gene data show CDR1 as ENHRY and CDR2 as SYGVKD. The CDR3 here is CAISAGGVRTDTQYF. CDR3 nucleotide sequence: TGTGCCATCAGTGCGGGTGGGGTACGCACAGATACGCAGTATTTT.

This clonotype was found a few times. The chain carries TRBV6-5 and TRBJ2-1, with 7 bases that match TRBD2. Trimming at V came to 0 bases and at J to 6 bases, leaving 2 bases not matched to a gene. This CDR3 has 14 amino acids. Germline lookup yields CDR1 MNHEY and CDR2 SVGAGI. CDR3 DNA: TGTGCCAGCAGTTACTCGACTAGCCCCAATGAGCAGTTCTTC. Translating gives CASSYSTSPNEQFF.

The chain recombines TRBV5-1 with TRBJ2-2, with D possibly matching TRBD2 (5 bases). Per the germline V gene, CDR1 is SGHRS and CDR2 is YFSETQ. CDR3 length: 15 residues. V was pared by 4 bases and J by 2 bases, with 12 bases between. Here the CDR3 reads CASSQLATNTGELFF. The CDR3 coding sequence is TGCGCCAGCAGCCAGCTAGCAACCAACACCGGGGAGCTGTTTTTT.

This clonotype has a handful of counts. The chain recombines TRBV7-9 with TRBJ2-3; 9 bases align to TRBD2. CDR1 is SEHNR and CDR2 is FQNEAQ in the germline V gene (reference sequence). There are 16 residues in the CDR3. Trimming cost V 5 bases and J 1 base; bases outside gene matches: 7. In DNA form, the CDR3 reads TGTGCCAGCAGCGATAATAGCGGGAGTGGCACAGATACGCAGTATTTT. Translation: CASSDNSGSGTDTQYF.

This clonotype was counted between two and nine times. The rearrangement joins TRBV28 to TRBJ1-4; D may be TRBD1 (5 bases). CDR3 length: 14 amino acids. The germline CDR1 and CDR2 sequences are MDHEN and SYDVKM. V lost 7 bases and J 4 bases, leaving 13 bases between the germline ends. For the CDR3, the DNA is TGTGCCAGCACACCCGGGGGGAGTAATGAAAAACTGTTTTTT. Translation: CASTPGGSNEKLFF.